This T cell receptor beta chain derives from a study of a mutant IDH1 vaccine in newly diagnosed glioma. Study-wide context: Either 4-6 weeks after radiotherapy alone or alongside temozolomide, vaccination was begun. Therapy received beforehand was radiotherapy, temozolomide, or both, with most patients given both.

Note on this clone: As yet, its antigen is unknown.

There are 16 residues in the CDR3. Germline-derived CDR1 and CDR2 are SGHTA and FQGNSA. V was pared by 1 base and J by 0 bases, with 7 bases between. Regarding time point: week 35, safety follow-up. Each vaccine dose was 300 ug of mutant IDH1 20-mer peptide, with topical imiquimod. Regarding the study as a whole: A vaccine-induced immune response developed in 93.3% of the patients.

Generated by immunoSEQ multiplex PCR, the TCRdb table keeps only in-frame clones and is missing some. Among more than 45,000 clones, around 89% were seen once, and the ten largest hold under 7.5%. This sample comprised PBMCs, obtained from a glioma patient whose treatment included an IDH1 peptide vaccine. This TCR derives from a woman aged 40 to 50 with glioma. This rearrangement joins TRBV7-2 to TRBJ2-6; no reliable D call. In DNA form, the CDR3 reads TGTGCCAGCAGCTTAGGGTCCTACTCTGGGGCCAACGTCCTGACTTTC. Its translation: CASSLGSYSGANVLTF.